Presented here are 31 T cell receptor beta chains from one specimen sequenced in a study of beta chain features in type 1 diabetes. cDNA synthesis used the whole RNA isolate, giving expressed TCRB sequences. Method: immunoSEQ multiplex PCR; TCRdb's copy keeps in-frame clones and lacks some. The sample shows under 900,000 clones, roughly 16% of them seen only once. Input material: naive CD4+ T cells from blood. The receptors were sampled from a woman younger than 35 in good health.

This clone was observed a handful of times. The chain couples TRBV14 to TRBJ2-1; D uncertain. The V gene's germline CDR1 is SGHDN and CDR2 FVKESK. V gave up 3 bases and J gave up 6 bases, with 12 bases separating them. This CDR3 is built from 14 residues. The CDR3 sequence is CASSHLDDLNEQFF. The CDR3, as DNA: TGTGCCAGCAGCCACCTCGACGATCTCAATGAGCAGTTCTTC.

This clone occurred a few times. This rearrangement joins TRBV7-2 to TRBJ2-5; D remains ambiguous. The J call may be wrong; the DNA end is better matched by TRBJ2-7. This CDR3 region has 14 residues. Germline V gene sequence: CDR1 SGHTA, CDR2 FQGNSA. Here the CDR3 DNA reads TGTGCCAGCAGCCCTAGGAAATACAGTTCCGAGCAGTACTTC. The encoded protein is CASSPRKYSSEQYF.

This clone has only a few counts. The chain is built from TRBV10-3 and TRBJ2-5; 7 bases match TRBD1. J lost 2 bases, V lost 4 bases, and 7 bases had no gene match. This CDR3 region has 15 residues. Germline CDR1 is ENHRY and CDR2 is SYGVKD. CDR3 residues: CAISVGLGQQETQYF. The CDR3 DNA reads TGTGCCATCAGTGTCGGATTGGGACAGCAAGAGACCCAGTACTTC.

This clone was picked up a small number of times. The rearrangement links TRBV5-6 to TRBJ1-2, with TRBD1 matching over 8 bases. V was pared by 3 bases and J by 7 bases, with 14 bases of the junction left unmatched. Germline lookup yields CDR1 SGHDT and CDR2 YYEEEE. This CDR3 has 16 residues. The CDR3 region is CASSWARQGRSGGYTF. In DNA form, the CDR3 reads TGTGCCAGCAGCTGGGCCCGACAGGGGAGGAGCGGTGGCTACACCTTC. The entire variable domain, with the rest obtained from reference TRBV5-6 and TRBJ1-2, is as follows: DAGVTQSPTHLIKTRGQQVTLRCSPKSGHDTVSWYQQALGQGPQFIFQYYEEEERQRGNFPDRFSGHQFPNYSSELNVNALLLGDSALYLCASSWARQGRSGGYTFGSGTRLTVV.

This clone was seen a few times. V is TRBV19 and J is TRBJ2-7, with TRBD2 matching over 7 bases. Germline V gene sequence: CDR1 LNHDA, CDR2 SQIVND (reference sequence). This CDR3 is 13 amino acids long. Trimming took 5 bases from V and 0 from J; bases not matched to a gene: 1. CDR3 DNA: TGTGCCAGTAGTCTAGCGGCCTCCTACGAGCAGTACTTC. This codes for CASSLAASYEQYF.

The table lists this clone with a few counts. Other DNA variants within this sample encode the same CDR3. The chain carries TRBV20-1 and TRBJ2-5; tentatively, D is TRBD1 or TRBD2 (5 bases each). CDR3 length: 11 amino acids. The V end lost 6 bases, the J end lost 7 bases, and 12 bases lay between the germline ends. Looked up from germline, CDR1 is DFQATT and CDR2 is SNEGSKA (reference sequence). CDR3 bases: TGCAGTGCCGGACAAGGAGGGACCCAGTACTTC. Protein product: CSAGQGGTQYF.

CDR3 protein: CSVEAGSGGGFGETQYF. In nucleotides, the CDR3 is TGCAGCGTTGAAGCGGGTTCGGGGGGCGGATTTGGAGAGACCCAGTACTTC. This sequence joins TRBV29-1 and TRBJ2-5; perhaps TRBD2 as D (7 bases). CDR1 and CDR2 (germline): SQVTM, ANQGSEA. This CDR3 has 17 amino acids. Deletions cut 1 base from V and 4 bases from J, with 22 bases between.

This clone was observed a handful of times. The chain employs TRBV27 and TRBJ2-2; 7 nucleotides align to TRBD1. Germline V lookup: CDR1 MNHEY, CDR2 SMNVEV (reference sequence). This CDR3 is 13 amino acids long. J gave up 2 bases and V 10 bases, and 4 bases lay outside the gene matches. The CDR3 region has the DNA TGTGCCAACCGGGACAGAAACACCGGGGAGCTGTTTTTT. It specifies CANRDRNTGELFF.

The chain uses TRBV18 and TRBJ1-5, with 7 bases matching TRBD1. V lost 4 bases to trimming and J lost 0 bases; unmatched junction nucleotides: 9. This CDR3 is 17 amino acids long. Germline CDR1 is KGHSH and CDR2 is LQKENI. Here the CDR3 reads CASSLYRDSNSNQPQHF. The CDR3 DNA follows: TGTGCCAGCTCACTTTACCGGGACAGCAATAGCAATCAGCCCCAGCATTTT.

V usage is TRBV18 and J usage is TRBJ2-7, with D possibly being TRBD1 or TRBD2 (5 bases each). CDR1 is KGHSH, CDR2 LQKENI, per germline. This CDR3 has 14 residues. V was pared by 0 bases and J by 6 bases, with 12 bases between. The DNA for the CDR3 is TGTGCCAGCTCACCACCCCGGGGCCAACCCGAGCAGTACTTC. Translation: CASSPPRGQPEQYF.

This clone was recorded a few times. The V call is TRBV6-5, the J call TRBJ1-4, with a possible D match to TRBD1 (5 bases). The CDR3 runs 13 residues. Trimming stripped 2 bases from V and 8 bases from J, with 9 bases between. Germline CDR1 is MNHEY and CDR2 is SVGAGI. The CDR3 nucleotides read TGTGCCAGCAGTTACCGGGGACGGGAAAAACTGTTTTTT. Amino acid sequence: CASSYRGREKLFF.

The chain links TRBV6-5 to TRBJ2-4, with D tentatively TRBD2 (6 bases). The CDR3 spans 14 residues. With 5 bases removed from V and 6 bases from J, the gap between germline ends came to 14 bases. Per germline, CDR1 MNHEY and CDR2 SVGAGI. CDR3: CASSKPGGGNIQYF. DNA for the CDR3: TGTGCCAGCAGTAAACCCGGGGGAGGAAACATTCAGTACTTC.

The CDR3 bases are TGTGCCAGCAGTAAGGACCCCACCTACGAGCAGTACTTC. It yields the protein CASSKDPTYEQYF. V and J are TRBV6-5 and TRBJ2-7; D is unresolved. V shed 5 bases and J shed 2 bases, with 10 bases lying between them. The CDR3 totals 13 residues. CDR1 MNHEY and CDR2 SVGAGI come from the germline V gene.

The chain couples TRBV7-2 to TRBJ2-5; D may be TRBD2 (5 bases). The V end lost 2 bases, the J end lost 1 base, and 17 bases lay between the germline ends. The CDR3 consists of 17 residues. Germline CDR1 reads SGHTA; CDR2 reads FQGNSA. In nucleotides, the CDR3 is TGTGCCAGCAGCTTACGGCGAAGAGCGGCTATCCAAGAGACCCAGTACTTC. Translated: CASSLRRRAAIQETQYF.

There are a few counts of this clone. This chain joins TRBV7-8 and TRBJ2-5; D is unclear. CDR3 length: 13 amino acids. Between the trimmed V and J ends, which lost 2 bases and 5 bases, there was a span of 9 bases. Germline values: CDR1 SGHVS, CDR2 FQNEAQ. The CDR3 DNA is TGTGCCAGCAGCTTACGGCCGACCGAGACCCAGTACTTC. Its protein product is CASSLRPTETQYF.

A few counts support this clone. The J gene is TRBJ2-1, the V gene TRBV9, with no clear D. Deletions cut 4 bases from V and 8 bases from J, with 25 bases between. Germline V gene sequence: CDR1 SGDLS, CDR2 YYNGEE. The CDR3 consists of 17 residues. The CDR3 sequence is CASSPKPGPLVSDEQFF. The CDR3 region has the DNA TGTGCCAGCAGCCCAAAACCAGGCCCCCTCGTCAGCGATGAGCAGTTCTTC.

The chain combines TRBV7-3 with TRBJ1-1; D is perhaps TRBD1 (6 bases). The CDR3 extends over 13 amino acids. Germline values: CDR1 SGHTA, CDR2 FQGTGA. Trimming stripped 5 bases from V and 7 bases from J, with 14 bases between. This chain's CDR3 is CASSLDRFSEAFF. CDR3 nucleotides: TGTGCCAGCAGCCTTGACAGGTTCAGTGAAGCTTTCTTT.

The chain is built from TRBV7-2 and TRBJ2-3; 7 nucleotides agree with TRBD2. With 4 bases clipped from V and 3 bases from J, the junction kept 4 bases outside the gene matches. The CDR3 contains 14 residues. Germline lookup yields CDR1 SGHTA and CDR2 FQGNSA. CDR3 nucleotide sequence: TGTGCCAGCAGCTCCAACGGGGGGACAGATACGCAGTATTTT. It codes for CASSSNGGTDTQYF.

The chain uses TRBV28 and TRBJ2-3; D unclear. In germline, CDR1 is MDHEN, CDR2 SYDVKM. The CDR3 is 14 residues long. The V and J ends lost 10 bases and 1 base respectively, with 15 bases between them. The CDR3 nucleotides read TGTGCCACCTCGGAGACAAGCGGCACAGATACGCAGTATTTT. It codes for CATSETSGTDTQYF.

The table lists this clone with a few counts. Other DNA sequences from this sample encode an identical CDR3 as well. This chain joins TRBV19 and TRBJ2-5; D is uncertain. The germline V gene encodes CDR1 LNHDA and CDR2 SQIVND (reference sequence). The CDR3 is made up of 12 amino acids. Trimming cost V 4 bases and J 0 bases, with 3 bases left between them. The CDR3 spells CASSTDQETQYF. The CDR3, as DNA: TGTGCCAGTAGTACTGACCAAGAGACCCAGTACTTC.

This chain joins TRBV13 and TRBJ2-7, with D possibly matching TRBD2 (5 bases). Germline assignment: CDR1 PRHDT and CDR2 FYEKMQ (reference sequence). Trimming left V 0 bases short and J 4 bases short, with 16 bases between. This CDR3 contains 16 residues. The CDR3 DNA follows: TGTGCCAGCAGCTTAGGCCGGGGTACCCAATGGTACGAGCAGTACTTC. This codes for CASSLGRGTQWYEQYF. The complete variable domain, with remaining parts taken from reference TRBV13 and TRBJ2-7, reads AAGVIQSPRHLIKEKRETATLKCYPIPRHDTVYWYQQGPGQDPQFLISFYEKMQSDKGSIPDRFSAQQFSDYHSELNMSSLELGDSALYFCASSLGRGTQWYEQYFGPGTRLTVT.

This chain uses TRBV27 with TRBJ2-3; 7 bases align to TRBD1. The CDR3 runs 15 residues. J was trimmed by 1 base and V by 5 bases; bases with no gene match: 6. Germline CDR1 MNHEY, CDR2 SMNVEV (reference sequence). CDR3 in DNA: TGTGCCAGCAGTCACACTCAGGGGGGCACAGATACGCAGTATTTT. This codes for CASSHTQGGTDTQYF.

V gene TRBV7-2 combines with J gene TRBJ2-7; D is uncertain. The V end lost 1 base, the J end lost 2 bases, and 9 bases lay between the germline ends. The germline gives CDR1 SGHTA, CDR2 FQGNSA. CDR3 length: 14 amino acids. The CDR3 here is CASSLGHGPYEQYF. The CDR3 DNA sequence: TGTGCCAGCAGCTTAGGGCACGGACCCTACGAGCAGTACTTC.

The chain joins TRBV19 to TRBJ1-2, with unresolved D. CDR1 and CDR2 (germline): LNHDA, SQIVND (reference sequence). V lost 3 bases, J lost 0 bases, and 11 bases lay in between. The CDR3 contains 15 residues. CDR3 loop: CASSISIPANYGYTF. The CDR3 coding sequence is TGTGCCAGTAGTATTTCGATTCCAGCTAACTATGGCTACACCTTC.

This clone was detected a few times. V usage is TRBV5-8 and J usage is TRBJ1-2; D not certain. CDR3 length: 10 amino acids. Germline CDR1 and CDR2: SGHTS and YDEGEE. Between the trimmed V and J ends, which lost 4 bases and 4 bases, there was a span of 2 bases. CDR3 in amino acids: CASSRYGYTF. The CDR3 coding sequence is TGTGCCAGCAGCCGCTATGGCTACACCTTC.

The rearrangement links TRBV28 to TRBJ2-5; TRBD1 matches at 10 bases. CDR3 length: 15 amino acids. After removal of 7 bases from V and 4 bases from J, the junction contained 9 bases not matched to a gene. Germline V lookup: CDR1 MDHEN, CDR2 SYDVKM. The CDR3 spells CASTPFWDRGETQYF. In nucleotides, the CDR3 is TGTGCCAGCACCCCCTTTTGGGACAGGGGAGAGACCCAGTACTTC.

Comments on this clone: This sample includes further DNA sequences coding for the same CDR3. The V and J genes are TRBV20-1 and TRBJ2-7; D unclear. V was cut by 3 bases and J by 4 bases, with 4 bases left in between. CDR1 and CDR2 (germline): DFQATT, SNEGSKA (reference sequence). CDR3 size: 10 residues. CDR3 DNA: TGCAGTGCTAGGTCGTACGAGCAGTACTTC. It is translated as CSARSYEQYF.

The rearrangement links TRBV10-2 to TRBJ2-2, with 10 bases fitting TRBD2. There are 15 residues in the CDR3. V dropped 6 bases and J dropped 3; count of bases not matched to a gene: 4. Germline V gene lookup returns CDR1 WSHSY and CDR2 SAAADI. The CDR3 loop reads CASRRLAGDTGELFF. The CDR3 DNA reads as TGCGCCAGCAGAAGACTAGCGGGTGACACCGGGGAGCTGTTTTTT.

The chain links TRBV7-2 to TRBJ1-4; a possible D gene is TRBD1 (5 bases). The CDR3 covers 16 residues. The V end was cut by 2 bases, the J end by 6 bases, with 16 bases between. Germline CDR1 SGHTA, CDR2 FQGNSA. The CDR3 loop reads CASSLNVGGIYEKLFF. The CDR3, as DNA: TGTGCCAGCAGCTTAAATGTTGGGGGAATCTATGAAAAACTGTTTTTT.

CDR3 region: CASSFSSGRRDTQYF. The CDR3 bases are TGTGCCAGCAGCTTTTCGTCCGGGCGGAGGGATACGCAGTATTTT. The chain employs TRBV7-6 and TRBJ2-3; D may be TRBD2 (5 bases). Germline values: CDR1 SGHVS, CDR2 FNYEAQ. V dropped 3 bases and J dropped 6 bases, with 16 bases sitting between them. The CDR3 has 15 residues.

This clone was found a few times. The J gene is TRBJ1-4, the V gene TRBV19; D gene uncertain. Deletions cut 9 bases from V and 6 bases from J, with 26 bases between. Per germline, CDR1 LNHDA and CDR2 SQIVND (reference sequence). The CDR3 is 17 amino acids. The CDR3 sequence: CARLSRILRLEDEKLFF. The CDR3 DNA is TGTGCCAGACTTTCGAGAATCCTGAGGCTAGAGGATGAAAAACTGTTTTTT.